The source of this TCR beta chain is a study of T cell responses to AZD1222 COVID-19 vaccine. General study findings and limits: Spike-spanning, vaccine-associated CD4 TCRs were dominant at 160-218 and 743-854. Close to half of spike-specific TCRs reportedly recognize unmutated variant regions. Repertoire sampling was restricted to post-peak T cell response timepoints.

Germline V CDR1 and CDR2: SGHVS, FNYEAQ. The CDR3 sequence is 15 residues long. V shed 5 bases and J 4 bases; nucleotides not matched to a gene: 7. Comments on this clone: What it recognizes is unknown.

Generated by immunoSEQ multiplex PCR, the TCRdb table keeps only in-frame clones and is missing some. This table holds roughly 160,000 clones, roughly 85% found once. Timing groups of about 4 and about 12 weeks for second doses were pooled. This clonotype originated in an adult who received the AZD1222 COVID-19 vaccine. The J gene is TRBJ1-2, the V gene TRBV7-6; 10 nucleotides line up with TRBD1. The sample here was peripheral blood, taken 28 days after the second AZD1222 dose. The CDR3 spells CASSPMTGGAYGYTF. The CDR3 coding sequence is TGTGCCAGCAGCCCTATGACAGGGGGCGCCTATGGCTACACCTTC.